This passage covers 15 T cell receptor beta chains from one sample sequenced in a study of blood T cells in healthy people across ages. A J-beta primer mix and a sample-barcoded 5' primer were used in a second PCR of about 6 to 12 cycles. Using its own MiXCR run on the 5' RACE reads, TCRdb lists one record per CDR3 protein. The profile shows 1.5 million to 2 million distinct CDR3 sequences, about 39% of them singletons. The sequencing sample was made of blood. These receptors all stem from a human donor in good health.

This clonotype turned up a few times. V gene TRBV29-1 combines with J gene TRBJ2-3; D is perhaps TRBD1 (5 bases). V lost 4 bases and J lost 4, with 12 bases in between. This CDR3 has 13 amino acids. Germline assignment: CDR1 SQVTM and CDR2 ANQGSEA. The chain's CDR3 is CSVAGSGSDTQYF. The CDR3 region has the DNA TGCAGCGTTGCAGGGTCCGGATCAGATACGCAGTATTTT.

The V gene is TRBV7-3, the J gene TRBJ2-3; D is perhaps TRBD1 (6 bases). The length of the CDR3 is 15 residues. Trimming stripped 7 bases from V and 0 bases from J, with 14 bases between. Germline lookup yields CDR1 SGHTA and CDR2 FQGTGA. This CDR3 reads CASKKQGYSTDTQYF. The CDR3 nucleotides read TGTGCCAGCAAGAAACAGGGCTATAGCACAGATACGCAGTATTTT.

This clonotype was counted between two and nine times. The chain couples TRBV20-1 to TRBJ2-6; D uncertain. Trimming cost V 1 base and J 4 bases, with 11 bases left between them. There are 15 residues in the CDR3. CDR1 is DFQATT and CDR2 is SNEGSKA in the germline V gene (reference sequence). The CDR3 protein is CSARARSGGANVLTF. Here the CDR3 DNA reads TGCAGTGCTAGAGCCCGTTCCGGGGGGGCCAACGTCCTGACTTTC.

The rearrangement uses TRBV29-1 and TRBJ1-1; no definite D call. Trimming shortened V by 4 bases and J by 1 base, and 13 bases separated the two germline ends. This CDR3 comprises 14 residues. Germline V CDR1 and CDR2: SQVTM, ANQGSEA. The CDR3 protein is CSVGEVLQNTEAFF. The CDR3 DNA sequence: TGCAGCGTTGGCGAAGTCCTCCAGAACACTGAAGCTTTCTTT. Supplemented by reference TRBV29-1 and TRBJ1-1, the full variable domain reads SAVISQKPSRDICQRGTSLTIQCQVDSQVTMMFWYRQQPGQSLTLIATANQGSEATYESGFVIDKFPISRPNLTFSTLTVSNMSPEDSSIYLCSVGEVLQNTEAFFGQGTRLTVV.

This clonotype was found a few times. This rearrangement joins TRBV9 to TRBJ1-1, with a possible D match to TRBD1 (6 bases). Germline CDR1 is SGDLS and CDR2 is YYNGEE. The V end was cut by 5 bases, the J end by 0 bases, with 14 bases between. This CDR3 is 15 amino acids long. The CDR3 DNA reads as TGTGCCAGCAGTCGCCAGGGGAGCATGAACACTGAAGCTTTCTTT. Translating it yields CASSRQGSMNTEAFF. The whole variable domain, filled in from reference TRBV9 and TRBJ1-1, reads DSGVTQTPKHLITATGQRVTLRCSPRSGDLSVYWYQQSLDQGLQFLIQYYNGEERAKGNILERFSAQQFPDLHSELNLSSLELGDSALYFCASSRQGSMNTEAFFGQGTRLTVV.

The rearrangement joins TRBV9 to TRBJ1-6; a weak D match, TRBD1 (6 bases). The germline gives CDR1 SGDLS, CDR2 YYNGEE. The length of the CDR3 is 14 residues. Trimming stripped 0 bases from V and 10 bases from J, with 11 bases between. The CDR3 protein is CASSVAQGGSPLHF. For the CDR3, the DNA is TGTGCCAGCAGCGTAGCACAGGGAGGCTCACCCCTCCACTTT.

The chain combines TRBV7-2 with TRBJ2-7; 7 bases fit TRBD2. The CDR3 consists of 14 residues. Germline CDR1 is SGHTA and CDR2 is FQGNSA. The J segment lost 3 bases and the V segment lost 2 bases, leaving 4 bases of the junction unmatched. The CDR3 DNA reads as TGTGCCAGCAGCTTAAGGCGGGGGTACTACGAGCAGTACTTC. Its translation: CASSLRRGYYEQYF.

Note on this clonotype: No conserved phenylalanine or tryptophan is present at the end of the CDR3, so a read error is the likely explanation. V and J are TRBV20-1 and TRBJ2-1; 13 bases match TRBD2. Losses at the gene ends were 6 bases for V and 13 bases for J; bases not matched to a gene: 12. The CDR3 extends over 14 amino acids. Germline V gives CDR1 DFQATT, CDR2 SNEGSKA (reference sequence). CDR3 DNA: TGCAGTGCGTCGAGTACTAGCGGGGGGGAGACCCAGTTCCTC. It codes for CSASSTSGGETQFL.

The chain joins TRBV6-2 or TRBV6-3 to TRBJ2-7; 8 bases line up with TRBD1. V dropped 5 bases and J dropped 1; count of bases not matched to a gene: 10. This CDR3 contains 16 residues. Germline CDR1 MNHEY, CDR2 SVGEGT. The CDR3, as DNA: TGTGCCAGCAGTCTAACACCACGACAGGGGTCCTACGAGCAGTACTTC. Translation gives CASSLTPRQGSYEQYF.

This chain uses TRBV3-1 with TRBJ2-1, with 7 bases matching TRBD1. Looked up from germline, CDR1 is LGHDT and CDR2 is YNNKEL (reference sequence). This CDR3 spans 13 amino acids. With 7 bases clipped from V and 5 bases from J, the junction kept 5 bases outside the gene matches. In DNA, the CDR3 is TGTGCCAGCACGGGGACAGTAAACAATGAGCAGTTCTTC. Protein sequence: CASTGTVNNEQFF.

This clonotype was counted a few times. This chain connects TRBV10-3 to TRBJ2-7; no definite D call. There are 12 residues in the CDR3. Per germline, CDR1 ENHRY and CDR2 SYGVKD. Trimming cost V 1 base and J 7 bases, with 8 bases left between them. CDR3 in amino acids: CAISELGPEQYF. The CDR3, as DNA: TGTGCCATCAGTGAGTTGGGTCCGGAGCAGTACTTC.

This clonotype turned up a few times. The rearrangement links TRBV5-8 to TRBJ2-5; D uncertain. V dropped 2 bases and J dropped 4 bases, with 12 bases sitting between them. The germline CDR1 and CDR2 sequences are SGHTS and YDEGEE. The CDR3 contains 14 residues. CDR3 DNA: TGTGCCAGCAGCTTTGGTAGCAGGCTAGAGACCCAGTACTTC. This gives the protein CASSFGSRLETQYF.

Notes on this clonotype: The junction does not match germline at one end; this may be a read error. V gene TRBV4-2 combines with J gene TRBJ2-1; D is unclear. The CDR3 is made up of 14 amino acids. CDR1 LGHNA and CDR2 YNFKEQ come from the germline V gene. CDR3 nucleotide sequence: TGTACCAGCAGCCAAGACGACCCGGGCGACGAGCAGTTCTTC. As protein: CTSSQDDPGDEQFF.

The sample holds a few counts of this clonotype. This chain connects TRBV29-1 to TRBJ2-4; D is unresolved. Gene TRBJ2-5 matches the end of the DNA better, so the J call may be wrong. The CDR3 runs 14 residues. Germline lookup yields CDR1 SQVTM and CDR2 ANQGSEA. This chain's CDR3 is CSVEKTTLGETQYF. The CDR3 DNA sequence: TGCAGCGTTGAAAAAACTACCCTCGGGGAGACCCAGTACTTC.

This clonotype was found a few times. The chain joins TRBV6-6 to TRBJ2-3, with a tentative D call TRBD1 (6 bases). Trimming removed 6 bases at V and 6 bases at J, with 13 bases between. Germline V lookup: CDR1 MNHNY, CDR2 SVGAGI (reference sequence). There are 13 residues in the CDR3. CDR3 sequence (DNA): TGTGCCAGCAGCAGGGGCCCTCTGGATACGCAGTATTTT. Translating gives CASSRGPLDTQYF.